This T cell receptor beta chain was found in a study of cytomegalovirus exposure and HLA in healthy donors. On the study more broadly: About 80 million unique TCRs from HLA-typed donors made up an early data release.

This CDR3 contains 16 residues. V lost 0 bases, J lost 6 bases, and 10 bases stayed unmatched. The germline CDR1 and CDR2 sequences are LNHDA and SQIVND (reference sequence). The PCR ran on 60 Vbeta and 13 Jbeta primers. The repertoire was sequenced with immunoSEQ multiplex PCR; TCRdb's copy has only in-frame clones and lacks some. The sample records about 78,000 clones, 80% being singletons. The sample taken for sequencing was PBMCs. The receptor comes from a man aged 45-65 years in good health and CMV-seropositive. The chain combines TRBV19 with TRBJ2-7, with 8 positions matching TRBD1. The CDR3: CASSIDLGTGGFEQYF. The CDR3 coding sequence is TGTGCCAGTAGTATAGATCTCGGGACAGGCGGTTTCGAGCAGTACTTC.